This T cell receptor (beta chain) was found in a study of shared clonotypes between healthy human individuals. On the study more broadly: Samples came from a couple of female and a few male donors aged 18 to 49. Notes on the study in general: Deeper or shallower sequencing was expected to change how clonotypes are shared among donors. The study sampled only blood, and tissue repertoires likely differ.

Measured with immunoSEQ multiplex PCR; TCRdb has only the in-frame clones, and not every one. The data show 450,000 to 550,000 clones, with about four fifths seen just once and under 15% held by the top ten. A note on this clone: The antigen is unknown.

Sequencing was performed on PBMCs. This TCR came from a middle-aged woman in good health. Some clones in this sample may be carry-over from other donors' samples.

The CDR3: CASSSAGTGYHEQYF. CDR3 coding DNA: TGTGCCAGCAGTTCCGCCGGGACAGGGTACCACGAGCAGTACTTC. The chain carries TRBV28 and TRBJ2-7, with 9 bases matching TRBD1. CDR1 is MDHEN and CDR2 is SYDVKM in the germline V gene. J gave up 5 bases and V 4 bases, and 9 bases lay outside the gene matches. This CDR3 spans 15 amino acids.